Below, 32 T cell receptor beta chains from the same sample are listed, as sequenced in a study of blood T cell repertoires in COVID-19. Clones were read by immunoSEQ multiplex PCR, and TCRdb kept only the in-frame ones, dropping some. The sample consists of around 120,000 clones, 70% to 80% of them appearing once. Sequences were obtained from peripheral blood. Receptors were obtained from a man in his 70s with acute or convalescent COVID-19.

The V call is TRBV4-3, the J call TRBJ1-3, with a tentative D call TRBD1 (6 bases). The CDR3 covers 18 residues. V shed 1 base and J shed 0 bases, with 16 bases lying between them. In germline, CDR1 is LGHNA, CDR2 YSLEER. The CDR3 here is CASSQGPLTGTSGNTIYF. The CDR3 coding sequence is TGCGCCAGCAGCCAAGGCCCCCTGACAGGAACCTCTGGAAACACCATATATTTT.

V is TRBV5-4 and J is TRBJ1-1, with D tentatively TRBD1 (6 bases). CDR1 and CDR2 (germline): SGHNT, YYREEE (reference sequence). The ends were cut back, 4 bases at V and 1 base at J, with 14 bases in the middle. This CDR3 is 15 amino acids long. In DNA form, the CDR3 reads TGTGCCAGCAGCAAATCAGGGGCCGCGAACACTGAAGCTTTCTTT. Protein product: CASSKSGAANTEAFF.

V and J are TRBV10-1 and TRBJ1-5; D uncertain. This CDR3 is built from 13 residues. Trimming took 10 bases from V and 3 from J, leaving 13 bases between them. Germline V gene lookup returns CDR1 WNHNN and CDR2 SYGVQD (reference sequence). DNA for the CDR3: TGCGCCACCACTCCCGGGAACAATCAGCCCCAGCATTTT. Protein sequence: CATTPGNNQPQHF.

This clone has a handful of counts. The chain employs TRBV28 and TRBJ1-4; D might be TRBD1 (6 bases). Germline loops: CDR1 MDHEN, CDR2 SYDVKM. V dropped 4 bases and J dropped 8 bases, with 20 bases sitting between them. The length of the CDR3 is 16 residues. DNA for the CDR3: TGTGCCAGCAGTTACATACCGGGACAAGGGGGAGAAAAACTGTTTTTT. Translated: CASSYIPGQGGEKLFF. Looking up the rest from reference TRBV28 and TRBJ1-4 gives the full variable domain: DVKVTQSSRYLVKRTGEKVFLECVQDMDHENMFWYRQDPGLGLRLIYFSYDVKMKEKGDIPEGYSVSREKKERFSLILESASTNQTSMYLCASSYIPGQGGEKLFFGSGTQLSVL.

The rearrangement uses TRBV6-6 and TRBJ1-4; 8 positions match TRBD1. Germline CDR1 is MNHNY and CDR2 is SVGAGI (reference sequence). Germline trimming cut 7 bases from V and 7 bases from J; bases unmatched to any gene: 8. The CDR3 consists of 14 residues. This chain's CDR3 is CASTRQGYGEKLFF. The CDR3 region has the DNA TGTGCCAGCACACGACAGGGGTACGGTGAAAAACTGTTTTTT.

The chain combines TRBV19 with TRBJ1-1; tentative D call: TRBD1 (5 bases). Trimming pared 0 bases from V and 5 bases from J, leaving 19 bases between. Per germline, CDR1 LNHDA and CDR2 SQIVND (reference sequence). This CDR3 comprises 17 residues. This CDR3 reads CASSIDPAGGAGTEAFF. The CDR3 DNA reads TGTGCCAGTAGTATAGATCCCGCCGGAGGGGCGGGTACTGAAGCTTTCTTT.

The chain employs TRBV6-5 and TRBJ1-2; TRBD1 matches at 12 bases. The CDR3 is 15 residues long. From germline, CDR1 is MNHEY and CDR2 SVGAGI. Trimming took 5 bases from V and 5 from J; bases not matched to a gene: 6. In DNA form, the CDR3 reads TGTGCCAGCAGTCGGGGGACAGGGGGCTGGTATGGCTACACCTTC. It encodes CASSRGTGGWYGYTF.

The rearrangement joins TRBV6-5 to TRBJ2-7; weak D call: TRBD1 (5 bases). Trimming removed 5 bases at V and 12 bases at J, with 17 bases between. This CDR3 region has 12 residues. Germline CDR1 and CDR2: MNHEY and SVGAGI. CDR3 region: CASSTTTGGVYF. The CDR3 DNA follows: TGTGCCAGCAGTACAACAACAGGTGGGGTGTACTTC.

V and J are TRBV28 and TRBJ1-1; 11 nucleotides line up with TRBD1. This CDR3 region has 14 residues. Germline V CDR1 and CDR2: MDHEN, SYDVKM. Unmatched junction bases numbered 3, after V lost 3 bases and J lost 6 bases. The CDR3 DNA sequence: TGTGCCAGCAGTTTCCCGGGACAGGGGGCTGAAGCTTTCTTT. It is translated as CASSFPGQGAEAFF.

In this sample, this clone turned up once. The CDR3 sequence is CASSPSGRAGEQYF. The CDR3 coding sequence is TGTGCCAGTAGTCCCAGCGGGAGGGCTGGCGAGCAGTACTTC. This chain links TRBV19 with TRBJ2-7, with 10 positions matching TRBD2. The V segment lost 5 bases and the J segment 6 bases; nucleotides outside the gene matches: 7. This CDR3 has 14 residues. The germline CDR1 and CDR2 sequences are LNHDA and SQIVND (reference sequence).

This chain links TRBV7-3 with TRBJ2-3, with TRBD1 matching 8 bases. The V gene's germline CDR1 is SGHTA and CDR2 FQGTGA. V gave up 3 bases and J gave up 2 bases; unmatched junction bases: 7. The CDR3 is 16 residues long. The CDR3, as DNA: TGTGCCAGCAGCTTTTCCCCGGACAGGGACACAGATACGCAGTATTTT. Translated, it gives CASSFSPDRDTDTQYF.

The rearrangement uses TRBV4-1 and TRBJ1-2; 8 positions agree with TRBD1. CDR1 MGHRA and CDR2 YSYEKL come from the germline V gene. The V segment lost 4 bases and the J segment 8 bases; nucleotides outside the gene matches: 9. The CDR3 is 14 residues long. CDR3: CASSLDRDERGYTF. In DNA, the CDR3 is TGCGCCAGCAGCCTGGACAGGGACGAACGAGGCTACACCTTC.

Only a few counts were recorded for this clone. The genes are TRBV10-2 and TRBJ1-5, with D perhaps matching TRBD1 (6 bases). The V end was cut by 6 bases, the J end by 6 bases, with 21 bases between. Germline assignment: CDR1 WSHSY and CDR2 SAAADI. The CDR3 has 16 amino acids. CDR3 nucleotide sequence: TGCGCCAGCAGGGAGACGTTGGGGGCGAGTATTCAGCCCCAGCATTTT. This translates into CASRETLGASIQPQHF.

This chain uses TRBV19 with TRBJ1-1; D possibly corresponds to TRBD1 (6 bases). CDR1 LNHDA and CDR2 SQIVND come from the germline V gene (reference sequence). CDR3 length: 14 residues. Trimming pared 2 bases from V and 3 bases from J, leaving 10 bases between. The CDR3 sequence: CASSIRDTDTEAFF. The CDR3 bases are TGTGCCAGTAGTATACGGGACACTGACACTGAAGCTTTCTTT.

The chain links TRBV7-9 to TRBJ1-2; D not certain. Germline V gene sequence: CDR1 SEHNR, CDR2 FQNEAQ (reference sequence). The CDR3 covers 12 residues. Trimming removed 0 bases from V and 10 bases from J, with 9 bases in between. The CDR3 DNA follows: TGTGCCAGCAGCTTAGCTACGGGAGACTACACCTTC. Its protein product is CASSLATGDYTF.

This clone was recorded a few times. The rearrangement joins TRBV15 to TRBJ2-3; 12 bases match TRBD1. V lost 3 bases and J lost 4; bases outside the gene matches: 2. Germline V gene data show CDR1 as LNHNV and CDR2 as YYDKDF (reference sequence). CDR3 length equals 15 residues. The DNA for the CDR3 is TGTGCCACCAGCAGTGGGACAGGGGGCGCAGATACGCAGTATTTT. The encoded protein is CATSSGTGGADTQYF. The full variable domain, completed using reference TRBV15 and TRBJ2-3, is DAMVIQNPRYQVTQFGKPVTLSCSQTLNHNVMYWYQQKSSQAPKLLFHYYDKDFNNEADTPDNFQSRRPNTSFCFLDIRSPGLGDTAMYLCATSSGTGGADTQYFGPGTRLTVL.

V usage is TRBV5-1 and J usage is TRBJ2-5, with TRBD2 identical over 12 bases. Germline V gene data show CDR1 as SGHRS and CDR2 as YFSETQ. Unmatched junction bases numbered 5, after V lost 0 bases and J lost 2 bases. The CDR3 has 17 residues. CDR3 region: CASSLALAGGAQETQYF. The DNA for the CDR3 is TGCGCCAGCAGCTTGGCACTAGCGGGGGGAGCACAAGAGACCCAGTACTTC. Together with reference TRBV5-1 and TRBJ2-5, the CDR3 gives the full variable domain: KAGVTQTPRYLIKTRGQQVTLSCSPISGHRSVSWYQQTPGQGLQFLFEYFSETQRNKGNFPGRFSGRQFSNSRSEMNVSTLELGDSALYLCASSLALAGGAQETQYFGPGTRLLVL.

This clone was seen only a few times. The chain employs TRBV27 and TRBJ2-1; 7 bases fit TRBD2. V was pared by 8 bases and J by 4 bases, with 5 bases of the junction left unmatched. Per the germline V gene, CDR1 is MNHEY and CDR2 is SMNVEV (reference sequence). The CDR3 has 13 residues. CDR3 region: CASQGAGYNEQFF. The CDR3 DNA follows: TGTGCCAGCCAGGGAGCGGGGTACAATGAGCAGTTCTTC.

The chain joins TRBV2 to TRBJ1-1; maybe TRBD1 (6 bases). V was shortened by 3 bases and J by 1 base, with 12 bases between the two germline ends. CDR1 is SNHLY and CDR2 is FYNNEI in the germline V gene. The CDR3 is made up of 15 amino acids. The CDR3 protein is CASSERGQWNTEAFF. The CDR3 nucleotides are TGTGCCAGCAGTGAGCGGGGGCAATGGAACACTGAAGCTTTCTTT.

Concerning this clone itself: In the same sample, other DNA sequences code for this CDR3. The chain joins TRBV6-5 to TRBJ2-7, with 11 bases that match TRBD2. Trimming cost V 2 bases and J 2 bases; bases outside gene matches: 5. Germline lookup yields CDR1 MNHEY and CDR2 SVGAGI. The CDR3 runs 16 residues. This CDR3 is CASSYQGTSGPYEQYF. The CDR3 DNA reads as TGTGCCAGCAGTTACCAAGGGACTAGCGGTCCCTACGAGCAGTACTTC.

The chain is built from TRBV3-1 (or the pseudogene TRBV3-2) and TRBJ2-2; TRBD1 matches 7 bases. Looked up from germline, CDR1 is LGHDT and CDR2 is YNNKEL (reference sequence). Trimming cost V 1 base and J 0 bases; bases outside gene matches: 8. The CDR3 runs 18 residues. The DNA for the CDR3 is TGTGCCAGCAGCCAAGGTCCCGGGGACAGCCCGAACACCGGGGAGCTGTTTTTT. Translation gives CASSQGPGDSPNTGELFF.

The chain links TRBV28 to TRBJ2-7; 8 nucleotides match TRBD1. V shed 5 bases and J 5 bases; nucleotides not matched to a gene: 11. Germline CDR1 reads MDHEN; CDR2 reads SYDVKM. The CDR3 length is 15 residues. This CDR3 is CASSPASQGAHEQYF. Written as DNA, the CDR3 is TGTGCCAGCAGTCCAGCATCCCAGGGGGCCCACGAGCAGTACTTC.

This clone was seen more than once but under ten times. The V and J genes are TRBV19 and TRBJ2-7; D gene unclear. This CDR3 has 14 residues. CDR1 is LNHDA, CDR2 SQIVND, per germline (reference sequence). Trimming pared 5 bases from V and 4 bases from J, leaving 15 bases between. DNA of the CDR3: TGTGCCAGTAGTCCCGGGTACGGTACTTACGAGCAGTACTTC. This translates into CASSPGYGTYEQYF.

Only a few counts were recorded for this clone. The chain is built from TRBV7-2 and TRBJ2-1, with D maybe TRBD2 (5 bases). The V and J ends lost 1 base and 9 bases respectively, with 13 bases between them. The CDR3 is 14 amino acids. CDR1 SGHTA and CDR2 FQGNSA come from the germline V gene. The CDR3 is CASSLGLRYGEQFF. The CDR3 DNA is TGTGCCAGCAGCTTAGGACTACGCTATGGTGAGCAGTTCTTC.

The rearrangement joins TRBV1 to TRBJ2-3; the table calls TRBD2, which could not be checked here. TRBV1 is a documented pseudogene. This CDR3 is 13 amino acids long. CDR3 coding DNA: TGCAATCTACCCCCGGGATTGGGGGATACGCAGTATTTT. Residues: CNLPPGLGDTQYF.

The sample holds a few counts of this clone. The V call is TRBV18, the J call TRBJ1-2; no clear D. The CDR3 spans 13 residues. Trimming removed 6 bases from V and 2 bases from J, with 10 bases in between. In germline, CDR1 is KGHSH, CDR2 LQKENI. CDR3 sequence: CASSADGNYGYTF. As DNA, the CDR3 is TGTGCCAGCTCTGCCGACGGGAACTATGGCTACACCTTC.

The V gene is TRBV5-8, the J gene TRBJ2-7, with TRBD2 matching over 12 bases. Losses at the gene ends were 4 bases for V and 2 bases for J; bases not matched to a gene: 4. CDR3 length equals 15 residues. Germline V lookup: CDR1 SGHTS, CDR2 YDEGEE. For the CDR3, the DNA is TGTGCCAGCAGCCGGACTAGCGGGGTAACCTACGAGCAGTACTTC. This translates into CASSRTSGVTYEQYF.

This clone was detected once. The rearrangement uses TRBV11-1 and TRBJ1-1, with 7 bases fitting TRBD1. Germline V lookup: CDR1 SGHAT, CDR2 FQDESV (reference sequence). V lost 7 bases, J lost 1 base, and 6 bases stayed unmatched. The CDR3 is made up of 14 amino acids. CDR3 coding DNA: TGTGCCAGCAATTACAGGGGTGGGAACACTGAAGCTTTCTTT. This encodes CASNYRGGNTEAFF.

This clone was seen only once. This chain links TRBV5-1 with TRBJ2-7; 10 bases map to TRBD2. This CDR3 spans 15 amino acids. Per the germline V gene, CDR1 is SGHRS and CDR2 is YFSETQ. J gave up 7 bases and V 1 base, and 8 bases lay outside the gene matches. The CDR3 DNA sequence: TGCGCCAGCAGCTTGTTGCCTAGCGGGAGTAAAGAGCAGTACTTC. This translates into CASSLLPSGSKEQYF. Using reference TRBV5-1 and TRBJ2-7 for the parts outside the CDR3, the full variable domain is KAGVTQTPRYLIKTRGQQVTLSCSPISGHRSVSWYQQTPGQGLQFLFEYFSETQRNKGNFPGRFSGRQFSNSRSEMNVSTLELGDSALYLCASSLLPSGSKEQYFGPGTRLTVT.

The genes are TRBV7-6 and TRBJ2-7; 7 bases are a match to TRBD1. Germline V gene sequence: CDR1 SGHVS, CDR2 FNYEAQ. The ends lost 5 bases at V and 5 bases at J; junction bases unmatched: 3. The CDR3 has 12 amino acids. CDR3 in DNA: TGTGCCAGCAGCCGAGACAGGGACGAGCAGTACTTC. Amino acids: CASSRDRDEQYF.

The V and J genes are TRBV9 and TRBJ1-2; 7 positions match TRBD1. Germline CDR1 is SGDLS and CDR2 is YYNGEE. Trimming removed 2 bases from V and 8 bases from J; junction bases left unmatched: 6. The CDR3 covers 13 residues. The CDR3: CASSVTGAGGYTF. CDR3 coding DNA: TGTGCCAGCAGCGTTACAGGGGCTGGAGGCTACACCTTC.

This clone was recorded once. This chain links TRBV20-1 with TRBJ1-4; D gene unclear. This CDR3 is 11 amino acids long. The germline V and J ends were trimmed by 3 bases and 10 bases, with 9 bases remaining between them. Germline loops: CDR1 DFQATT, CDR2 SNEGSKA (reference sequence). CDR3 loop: CSARGEGKLFF. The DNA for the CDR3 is TGCAGTGCTAGGGGAGAGGGAAAACTGTTTTTT.